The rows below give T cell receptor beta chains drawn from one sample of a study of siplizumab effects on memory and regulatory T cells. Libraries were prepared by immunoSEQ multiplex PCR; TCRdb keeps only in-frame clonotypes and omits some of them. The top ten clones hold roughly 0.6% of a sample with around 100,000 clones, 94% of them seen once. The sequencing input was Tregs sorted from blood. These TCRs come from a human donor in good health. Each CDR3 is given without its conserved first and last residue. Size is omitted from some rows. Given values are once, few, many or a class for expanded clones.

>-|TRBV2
ASSPPGTIPGNTIY
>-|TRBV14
ASSHKIWSFGQGDEQY
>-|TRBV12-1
ASITRGPNTGELF
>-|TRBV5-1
ASSLLSRETQY
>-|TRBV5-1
ASSLLSDRASYEQY
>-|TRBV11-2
ASSITGTPLH
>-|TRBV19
ASSPPAGTGGAMVYGYT
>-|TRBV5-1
ASSLDRGSQIEQY
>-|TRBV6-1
ASSPYRGGGTEAF
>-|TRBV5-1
ASSLTLPSYEQY
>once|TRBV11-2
ASSLLGYGYT